This T cell receptor (beta chain) is drawn from a study of radiotherapy plus CTLA-4 blockade in lung cancer. Study as a whole: Objective response rate was about 20%; disease control rate, 31%. Broader study findings: Interferon-beta, together with early blood T cell clone dynamics, reportedly best predicted response. In blood, tumor-derived TCR clones expanded after radiotherapy plus ipilimumab.

As regards this clone: The target antigen is unknown.

Here immunoSEQ multiplex PCR was the method, and the copy in TCRdb shows in-frame clones only, minus some. The table records around 99,000 clones, almost 90% of them present only once. Germline lookup yields CDR1 SEHNR and CDR2 FQNEAQ (reference sequence). Trimming stripped 3 bases from V and 2 bases from J, with 6 bases between. This CDR3 is 13 amino acids long. Lung cancer patients with chemo-refractory metastatic non-small-cell disease were given focal radiation plus CTLA-4 blockade with ipilimumab. Here the sequenced sample was peripheral blood, taken from a patient treated with radiotherapy plus ipilimumab. This receptor was identified in a human donor with non-small cell lung cancer that progressed on radiotherapy plus ipilimumab. This chain connects TRBV7-9 to TRBJ2-3, with unresolved D. CDR3: CASSFSHTDTQYF. The CDR3, as DNA: TGTGCCAGCAGCTTTTCTCACACAGATACGCAGTATTTT. Together with reference TRBV7-9 and TRBJ2-3, the CDR3 gives the full variable domain: DTGVSQNPRHKITKRGQNVTFRCDPISEHNRLYWYRQTLGQGPEFLTYFQNEAQLEKSRLLSDRFSAERPKGSFSTLEIQRTEQGDSAMYLCASSFSHTDTQYFGPGTRLTVL.